This paragraph reports one T cell receptor (beta chain). Antigen unknown. This sample stems from a study of blood T cells in healthy people across ages. Findings and limits, study-wide: It was not known whether donors were CMV positive (a possible confounder of expanded clonotype changes). Naive T cell percentage showed a strong correlation with TCR beta diversity.

The V and J ends lost 2 bases and 2 bases, in that order; junction bases with no gene match: 3. This CDR3 is built from 17 residues. Germline V gives CDR1 SGHRS, CDR2 YFSETQ. The second PCR ran roughly 7 to 12 cycles with a sample-barcoded 5' primer and J-beta primers. Each cDNA molecule received a tag from a template-switch adaptor that had 12 random nucleotides. Using its own MiXCR run on the 5' RACE reads, TCRdb lists one record per CDR3 protein. The data contain over a million distinct CDR3 sequences, roughly two fifths of them singletons. The chain is built from TRBV5-1 and TRBJ1-6; the match to TRBD1 covers 11 bases. This TCR was sampled from a woman aged 18-29 years in good health. The sequencing sample was made of blood. The CDR3 reads CASSFRTGGPYNSPLHF. The CDR3 DNA reads as TGCGCCAGCAGCTTCAGGACAGGGGGCCCCTATAATTCACCCCTCCACTTT.